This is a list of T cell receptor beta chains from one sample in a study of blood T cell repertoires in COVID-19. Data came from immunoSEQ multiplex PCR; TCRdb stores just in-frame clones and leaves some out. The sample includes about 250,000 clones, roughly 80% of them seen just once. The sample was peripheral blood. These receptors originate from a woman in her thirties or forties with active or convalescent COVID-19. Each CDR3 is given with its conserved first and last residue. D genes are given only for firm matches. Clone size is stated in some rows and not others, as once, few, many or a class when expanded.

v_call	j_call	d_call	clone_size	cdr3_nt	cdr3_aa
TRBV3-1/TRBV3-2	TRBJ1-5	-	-	TGTGCCAGCAGCCAAGGACTCGATCAGCCCCAGCATTTT	CASSQGLDQPQHF
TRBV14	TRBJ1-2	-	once	TGTGCCAGCAGCCAAGGAGGGTTTCAGGGCTACACCTTC	CASSQGGFQGYTF
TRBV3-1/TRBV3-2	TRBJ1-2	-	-	TGTGCCAGCAGCCTCCTGGATGGGCGCTACACCTTC	CASSLLDGRYTF
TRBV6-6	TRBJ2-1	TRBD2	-	TGTGCCAGTCGTCCGAGCGGGGGGGCCGATGAGCAGTTCTTC	CASRPSGGADEQFF
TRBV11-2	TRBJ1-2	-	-	TGTGCCAGCAGCACCCTCCGCGGGAACAACTATGGCTACACCTTC	CASSTLRGNNYGYTF
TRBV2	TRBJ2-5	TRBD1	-	TGTGCCAGCAGTGAACTGGACAGGGTTTGGGTTGAAGAGACCCAGTACTTC	CASSELDRVWVEETQYF
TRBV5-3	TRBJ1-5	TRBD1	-	TGTGCCAGAAGCTCCGACAGGGGAGGTCCCCAGCCCCAGCATTTT	CARSSDRGGPQPQHF
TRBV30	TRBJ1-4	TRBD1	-	TGTGCCTGGAGTTTCCCCGGGACAGGGAACGAAAAACTGTTTTTT	CAWSFPGTGNEKLFF
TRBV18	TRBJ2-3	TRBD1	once	TGTGCCAGCTCACCCGGACAGGGGGCTAGGGATACGCAGTATTTT	CASSPGQGARDTQYF
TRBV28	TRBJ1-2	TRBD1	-	TGTGCCAGCAGTTCCTGGACAGGGGGGACCTATGGCTACACCTTC	CASSSWTGGTYGYTF
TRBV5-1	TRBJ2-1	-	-	TGCGCCAGCAGCTTGGGACAGCTACAGTTCTTC	CASSLGQLQFF
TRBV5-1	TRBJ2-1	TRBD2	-	TGCGCCAGCAGCTTTAGCGGGGGGGCTTCCATTGAGCAGTTCTTC	CASSFSGGASIEQFF
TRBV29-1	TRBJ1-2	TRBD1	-	TGCAGCGTGACAGGCAGGGGGCCTGGCTACACCTTC	CSVTGRGPGYTF
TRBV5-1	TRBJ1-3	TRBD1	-	TGCGCCAGCAGCCATGGACAGGGTAGCGGGTTGCCTGGAAACACCATATATTTT	CASSHGQGSGLPGNTIYF
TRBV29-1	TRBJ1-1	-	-	TGCAGCGTGGTTGACAGATCATACACTGAAGCTTTCTTT	CSVVDRSYTEAFF
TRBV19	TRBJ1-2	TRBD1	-	TGTGCCAGTAGTCCCCAGACAGGGGGTGGCTACACCTTC	CASSPQTGGGYTF
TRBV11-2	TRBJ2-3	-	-	TGTGCCAGCAGCCGCGATACTAGGAGCTCGGCAGATACGCAGTATTTT	CASSRDTRSSADTQYF
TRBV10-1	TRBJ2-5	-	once	TGCGCCAGCAGTGAGTCGGCAGGGCAAGAGACCCAGTACTTC	CASSESAGQETQYF
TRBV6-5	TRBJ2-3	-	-	TGTGCCAGCAGTTACGGGCCCAACCCCACAGATACGCAGTATTTT	CASSYGPNPTDTQYF
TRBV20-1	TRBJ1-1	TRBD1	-	TGCAGTGCTAGACAGACAGGGGAAGCTTTCTTT	CSARQTGEAFF
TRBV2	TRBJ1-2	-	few	TGTGCCAGCAGGGAGGGCCCTATCGTCGGGAGCTATGGCTACACCTTC	CASREGPIVGSYGYTF
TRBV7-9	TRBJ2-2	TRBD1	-	TGTGCCAGCAGCTTTCGGACAGGAGCGAACACCGGGGAGCTGTTTTTT	CASSFRTGANTGELFF
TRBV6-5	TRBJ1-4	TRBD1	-	TGTGCCAGCAGAGACACAGGGGGCTCGGGTGAAAAACTGTTTTTT	CASRDTGGSGEKLFF
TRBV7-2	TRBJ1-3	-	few	TGTGCCAGCAGCTCGGGCGGGGTTCACATATATTTT	CASSSGGVHIYF
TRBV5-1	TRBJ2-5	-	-	TGCGCCAGCAGCACAGGACGGTACCAAGAGACCCAGTACTTC	CASSTGRYQETQYF
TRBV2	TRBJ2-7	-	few	TGTGCCAGCAGATTACAGGGTTACGAGCAGTACTTC	CASRLQGYEQYF
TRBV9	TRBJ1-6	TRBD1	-	TGTGCCAGCAGCGTAGAGTGGACAGGGGGTTCACCCCTCCACTTT	CASSVEWTGGSPLHF
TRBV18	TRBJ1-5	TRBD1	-	TGTGCCAGCTCACCCGGGACAGGAGGCAATCAGCCCCAGCATTTT	CASSPGTGGNQPQHF
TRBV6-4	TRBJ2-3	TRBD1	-	TGTGCCAGCAGTGACGGGACAGGGAGCACAGATACGCAGTATTTT	CASSDGTGSTDTQYF
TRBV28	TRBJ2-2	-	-	TGTGCCAGCAGCACGGGCGGGACCGGGGAGCTGTTTTTT	CASSTGGTGELFF
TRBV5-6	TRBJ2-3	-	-	TGTGCCAGCAGCTTTATCGACAGGGAGGGCACAGATACGCAGTATTTT	CASSFIDREGTDTQYF
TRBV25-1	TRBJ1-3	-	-	TGTGCCAGCGGCCCCGGAGACACCATATATTTT	CASGPGDTIYF
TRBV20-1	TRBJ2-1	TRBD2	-	TGCAGTGCTAGTTTGGCGGGGGGCGGAAATGAGCAGTTCTTC	CSASLAGGGNEQFF
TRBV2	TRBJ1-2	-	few	TGTGCCAGCAGGGGGCAGGGAGGCACGGGCGGCTACACCTTC	CASRGQGGTGGYTF
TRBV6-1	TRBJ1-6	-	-	TGTGCCAGCAGTGAAGTTACAGGGAATTCACCCCTCCACTTT	CASSEVTGNSPLHF
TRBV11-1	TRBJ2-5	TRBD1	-	TGTGCCAGCAGCGTATACAGGGGGGAGACCCAGTACTTC	CASSVYRGETQYF